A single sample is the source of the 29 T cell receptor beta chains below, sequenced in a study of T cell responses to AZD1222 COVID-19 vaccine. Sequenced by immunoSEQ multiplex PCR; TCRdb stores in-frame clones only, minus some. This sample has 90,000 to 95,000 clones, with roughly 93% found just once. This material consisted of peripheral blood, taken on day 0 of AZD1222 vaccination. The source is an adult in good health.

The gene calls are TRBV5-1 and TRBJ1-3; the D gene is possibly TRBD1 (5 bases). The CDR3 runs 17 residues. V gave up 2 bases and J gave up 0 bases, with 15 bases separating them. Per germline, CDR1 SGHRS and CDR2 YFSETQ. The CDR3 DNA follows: TGCGCCAGCAGCTTAGGGGACGGCTTAGACTCTGGAAACACCATATATTTT. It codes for CASSLGDGLDSGNTIYF.

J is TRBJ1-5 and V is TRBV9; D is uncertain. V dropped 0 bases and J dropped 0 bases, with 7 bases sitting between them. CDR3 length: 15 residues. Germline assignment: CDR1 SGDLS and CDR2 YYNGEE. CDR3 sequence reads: CASSVGVTSNQPQHF. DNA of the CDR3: TGTGCCAGCAGCGTAGGCGTCACTAGCAATCAGCCCCAGCATTTT.

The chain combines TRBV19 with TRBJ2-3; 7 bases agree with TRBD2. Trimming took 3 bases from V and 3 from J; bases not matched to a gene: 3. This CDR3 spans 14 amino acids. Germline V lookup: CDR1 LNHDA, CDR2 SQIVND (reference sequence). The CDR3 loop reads CASSMRRGTDTQYF. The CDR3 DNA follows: TGTGCCAGTAGTATGAGGCGGGGGACAGATACGCAGTATTTT.

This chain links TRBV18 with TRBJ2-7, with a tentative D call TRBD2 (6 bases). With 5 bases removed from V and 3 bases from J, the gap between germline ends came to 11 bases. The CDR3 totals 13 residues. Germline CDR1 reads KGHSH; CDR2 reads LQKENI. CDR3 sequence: CASSTGTYYEQYF. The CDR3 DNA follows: TGTGCCAGCTCAACCGGGACTTACTACGAGCAGTACTTC. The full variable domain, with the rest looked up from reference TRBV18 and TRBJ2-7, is NAGVMQNPRHLVRRRGQEARLRCSPMKGHSHVYWYRQLPEEGLKFMVYLQKENIIDESGMPKERFSAEFPKEGPSILRIQQVVRGDSAAYFCASSTGTYYEQYFGPGTRLTVT.

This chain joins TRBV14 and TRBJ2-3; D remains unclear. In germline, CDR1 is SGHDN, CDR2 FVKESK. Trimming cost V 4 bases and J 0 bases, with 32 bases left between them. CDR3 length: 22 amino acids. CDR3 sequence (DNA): TGTGCCAGCAGCCTCTCGAAGGGCCTTGCCCCTTGGATAGAAACTAGCACAGATACGCAGTATTTT. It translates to CASSLSKGLAPWIETSTDTQYF.

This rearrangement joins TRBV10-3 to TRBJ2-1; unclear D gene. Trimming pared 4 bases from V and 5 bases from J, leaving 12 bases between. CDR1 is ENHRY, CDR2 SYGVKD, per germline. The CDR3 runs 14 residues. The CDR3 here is CAISGVGGNNEQFF. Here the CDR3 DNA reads TGTGCCATCAGTGGGGTCGGCGGAAACAATGAGCAGTTCTTC.

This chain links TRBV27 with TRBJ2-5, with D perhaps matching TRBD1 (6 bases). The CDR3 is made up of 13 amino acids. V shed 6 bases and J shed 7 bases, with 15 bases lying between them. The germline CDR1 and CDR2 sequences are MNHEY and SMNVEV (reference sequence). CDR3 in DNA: TGTGCCAGCAGAATGGAAAGAGGGGGGACCCAGTACTTC. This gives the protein CASRMERGGTQYF.

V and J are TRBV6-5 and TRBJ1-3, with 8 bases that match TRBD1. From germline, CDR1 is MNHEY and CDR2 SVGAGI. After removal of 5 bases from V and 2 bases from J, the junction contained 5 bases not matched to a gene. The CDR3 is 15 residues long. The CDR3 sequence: CASSPDRAAGNTIYF. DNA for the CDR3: TGTGCCAGCAGTCCGGACAGGGCGGCTGGAAACACCATATATTTT.

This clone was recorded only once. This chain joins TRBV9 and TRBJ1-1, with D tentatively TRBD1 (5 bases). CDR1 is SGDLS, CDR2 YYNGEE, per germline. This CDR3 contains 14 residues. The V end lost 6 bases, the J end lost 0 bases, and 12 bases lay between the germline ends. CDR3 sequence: CASTAGKMNTEAFF. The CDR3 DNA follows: TGTGCCAGCACAGCAGGGAAAATGAACACTGAAGCTTTCTTT.

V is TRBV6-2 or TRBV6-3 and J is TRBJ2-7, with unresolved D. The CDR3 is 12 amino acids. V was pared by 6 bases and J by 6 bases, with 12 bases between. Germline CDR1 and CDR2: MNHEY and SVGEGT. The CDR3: CASSPLWIEQYF. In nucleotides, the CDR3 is TGTGCCAGCAGCCCACTGTGGATCGAGCAGTACTTC.

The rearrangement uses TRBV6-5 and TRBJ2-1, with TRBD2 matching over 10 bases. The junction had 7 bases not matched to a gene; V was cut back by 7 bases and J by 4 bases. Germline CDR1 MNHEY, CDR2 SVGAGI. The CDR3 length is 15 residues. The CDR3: CASTTGTSVYNEQFF. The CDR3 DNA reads TGTGCCAGCACCACCGGGACTAGCGTGTACAATGAGCAGTTCTTC.

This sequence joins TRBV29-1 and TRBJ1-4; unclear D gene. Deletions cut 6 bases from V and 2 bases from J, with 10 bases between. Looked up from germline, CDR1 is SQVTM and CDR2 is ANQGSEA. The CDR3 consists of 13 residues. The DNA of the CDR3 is TGCAGCGTCCACCGCGGGACTAATGAAAAACTGTTTTTT. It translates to CSVHRGTNEKLFF. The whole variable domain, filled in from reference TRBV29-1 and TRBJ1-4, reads SAVISQKPSRDICQRGTSLTIQCQVDSQVTMMFWYRQQPGQSLTLIATANQGSEATYESGFVIDKFPISRPNLTFSTLTVSNMSPEDSSIYLCSVHRGTNEKLFFGSGTQLSVL.

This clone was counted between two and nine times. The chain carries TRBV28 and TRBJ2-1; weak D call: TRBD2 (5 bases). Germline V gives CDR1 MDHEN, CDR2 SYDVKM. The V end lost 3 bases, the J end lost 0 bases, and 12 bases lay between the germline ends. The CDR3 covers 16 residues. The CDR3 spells CASSFLEESSYNEQFF. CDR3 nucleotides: TGTGCCAGCAGTTTTCTGGAGGAAAGCTCCTACAATGAGCAGTTCTTC.

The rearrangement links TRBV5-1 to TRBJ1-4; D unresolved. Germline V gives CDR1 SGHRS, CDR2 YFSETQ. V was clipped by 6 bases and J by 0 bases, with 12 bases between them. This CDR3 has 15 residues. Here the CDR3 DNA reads TGCGCCAGCACCCTCTTACCAGCAACTAATGAAAAACTGTTTTTT. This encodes CASTLLPATNEKLFF.

CDR3 in DNA: TGTGCCAGCAGCCAATCCGCCCCCTCTGGAAACACCATATATTTT. Encoded protein: CASSQSAPSGNTIYF. The gene calls are TRBV16 and TRBJ1-3; no reliable D call. The V end lost 0 bases, the J end lost 0 bases, and 6 bases lay between the germline ends. The germline CDR1 and CDR2 sequences are KGHSY and FQNENV. The CDR3 totals 15 residues.

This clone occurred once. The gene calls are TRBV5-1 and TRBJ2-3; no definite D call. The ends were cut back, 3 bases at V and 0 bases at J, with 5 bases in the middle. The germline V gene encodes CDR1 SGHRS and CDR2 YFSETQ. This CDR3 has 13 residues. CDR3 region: CASSSISTDTQYF. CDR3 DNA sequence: TGCGCCAGCAGCTCAATTAGCACAGATACGCAGTATTTT.

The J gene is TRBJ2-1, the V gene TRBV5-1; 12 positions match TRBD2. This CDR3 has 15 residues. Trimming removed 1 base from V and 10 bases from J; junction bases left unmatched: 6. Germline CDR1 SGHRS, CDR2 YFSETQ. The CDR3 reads CASSLQTSGGKEQFF. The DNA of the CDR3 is TGCGCCAGCAGCTTGCAAACTAGCGGGGGGAAGGAGCAGTTCTTC.

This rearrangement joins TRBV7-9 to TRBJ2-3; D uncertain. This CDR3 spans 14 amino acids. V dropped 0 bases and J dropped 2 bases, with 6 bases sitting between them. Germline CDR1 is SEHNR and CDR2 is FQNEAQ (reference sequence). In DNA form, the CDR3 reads TGTGCCAGCAGCTTAGCGGCTACCACAGATACGCAGTATTTT. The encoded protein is CASSLAATTDTQYF.

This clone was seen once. CDR3 loop: CASSLTCPRGKPQHF. DNA of the CDR3: TGTGCCAGCAGCTTGACCTGCCCCCGGGGGAAGCCCCAGCATTTT. The gene calls are TRBV7-3 and TRBJ1-5; D perhaps matches TRBD1 (5 bases). This CDR3 contains 15 residues. The V gene lost 3 bases and the J gene lost 8 bases, with 17 bases spanning the gap. CDR1 is SGHTA, CDR2 FQGTGA, per germline.

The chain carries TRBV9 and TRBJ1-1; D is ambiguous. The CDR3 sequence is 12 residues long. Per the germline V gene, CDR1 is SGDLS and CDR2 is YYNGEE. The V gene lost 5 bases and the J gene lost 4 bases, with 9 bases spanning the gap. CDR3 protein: CASSRGGTEAFF. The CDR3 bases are TGTGCCAGCAGTCGGGGAGGCACTGAAGCTTTCTTT.

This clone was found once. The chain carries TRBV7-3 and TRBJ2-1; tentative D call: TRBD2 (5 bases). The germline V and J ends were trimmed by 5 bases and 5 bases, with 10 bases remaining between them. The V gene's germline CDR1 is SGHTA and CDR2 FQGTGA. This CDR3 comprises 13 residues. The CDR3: CASSPGRDNEQFF. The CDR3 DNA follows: TGTGCCAGCAGCCCTGGGCGGGACAATGAGCAGTTCTTC. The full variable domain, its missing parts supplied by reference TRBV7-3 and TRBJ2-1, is GAGVSQTPSNKVTEKGKYVELRCDPISGHTALYWYRQSLGQGPEFLIYFQGTGAADDSGLPNDRFFAVRPEGSVSTLKIQRTERGDSAVYLCASSPGRDNEQFFGPGTRLTVL.

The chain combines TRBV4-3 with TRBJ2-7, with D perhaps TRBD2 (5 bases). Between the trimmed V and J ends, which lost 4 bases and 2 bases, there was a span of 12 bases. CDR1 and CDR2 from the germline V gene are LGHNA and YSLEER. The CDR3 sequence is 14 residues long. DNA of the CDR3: TGCGCCAGCAGCCCAAGCGGAGCCGCCTACGAGCAGTACTTC. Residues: CASSPSGAAYEQYF.

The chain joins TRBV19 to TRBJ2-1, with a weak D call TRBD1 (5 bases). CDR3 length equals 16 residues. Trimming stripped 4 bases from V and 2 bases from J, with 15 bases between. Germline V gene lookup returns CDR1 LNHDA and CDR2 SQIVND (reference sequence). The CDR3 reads CASSTRQQLTYNEQFF. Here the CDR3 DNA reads TGTGCCAGTAGTACAAGACAGCAACTTACCTACAATGAGCAGTTCTTC.

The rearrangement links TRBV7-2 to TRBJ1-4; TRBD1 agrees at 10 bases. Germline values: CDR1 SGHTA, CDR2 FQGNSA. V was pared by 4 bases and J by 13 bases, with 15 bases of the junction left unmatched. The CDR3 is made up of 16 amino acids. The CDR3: CASSSFNPGTGERLFF. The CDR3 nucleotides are TGTGCCAGCAGCTCATTCAACCCCGGGACAGGGGAACGACTGTTTTTT.

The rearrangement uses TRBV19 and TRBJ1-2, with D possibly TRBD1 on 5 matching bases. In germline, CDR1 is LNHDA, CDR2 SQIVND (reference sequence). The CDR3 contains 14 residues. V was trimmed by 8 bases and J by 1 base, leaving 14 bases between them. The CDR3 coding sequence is TGTGCCAGTGGAGACAGCCTACTTAACTATGGCTACACCTTC. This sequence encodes CASGDSLLNYGYTF.

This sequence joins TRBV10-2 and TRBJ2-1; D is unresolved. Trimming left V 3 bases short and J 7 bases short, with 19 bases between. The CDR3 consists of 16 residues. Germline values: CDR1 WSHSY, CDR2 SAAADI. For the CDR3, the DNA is TGCGCCAGCAGTGATAGGGCCCAGTGGGTTTTGAATGAGCAGTTCTTC. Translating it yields CASSDRAQWVLNEQFF.

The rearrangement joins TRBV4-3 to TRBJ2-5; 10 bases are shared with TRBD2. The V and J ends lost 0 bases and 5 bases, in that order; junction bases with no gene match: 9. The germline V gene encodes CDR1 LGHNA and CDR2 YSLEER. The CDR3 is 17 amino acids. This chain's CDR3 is CASSQDTSGARWETQYF. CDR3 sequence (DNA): TGCGCCAGCAGCCAAGACACTAGCGGGGCCCGGTGGGAGACCCAGTACTTC.

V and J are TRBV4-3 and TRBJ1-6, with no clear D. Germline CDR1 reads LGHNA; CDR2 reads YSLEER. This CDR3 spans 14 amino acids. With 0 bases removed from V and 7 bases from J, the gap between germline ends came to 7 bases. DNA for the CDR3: TGCGCCAGCAGCCAAGAACCTGAGAATTCACCCCTCCACTTT. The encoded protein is CASSQEPENSPLHF.

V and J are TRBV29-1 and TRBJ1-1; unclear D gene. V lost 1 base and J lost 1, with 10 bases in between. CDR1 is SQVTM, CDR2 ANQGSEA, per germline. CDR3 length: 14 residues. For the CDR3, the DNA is TGCAGCGTTGAAGGCCAGATCGCGAACACTGAAGCTTTCTTT. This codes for CSVEGQIANTEAFF.